This record looks at one T cell receptor (beta chain) sequence and its context. A read error may account for a junction end that differs from germline. Autoimmune disease history or systemic immunosuppression led to patients being barred. The sampling schedule covered blood at baseline, cycle 4 day 1, and cycle 7 day 1. This sample is part of a study of OX40 agonist ivuxolimab in advanced cancers. CDR3 length: 14 amino acids. The germline gives CDR1 LNHDA, CDR2 SQIVND (reference sequence). TCRdb's copy holds only in-frame clones and misses some; the assay was immunoSEQ multiplex PCR. The data hold fewer than 85,000 clones, with around nine tenths observed a single time.

The sequenced sample was CD4+ or CD8+ T cells sorted from blood, obtained in a trial of the OX40 agonist ivuxolimab. This sequence was found in an adult with an advanced solid tumor such as melanoma, head and neck, liver or kidney cancer. The genes are TRBV19 and TRBJ2-2; no clear D. The chain's CDR3 is CASSLDLQPGELFF. CDR3 bases: TGTGCCAGTAGTTTAGACCTGCAACCCGGGGAGCTGTTTTTT.